Presented here are 23 T cell receptor beta chains from one specimen sequenced in a study of OX40 agonist ivuxolimab in advanced cancers. Libraries were prepared by immunoSEQ multiplex PCR; TCRdb keeps only in-frame clonotypes and omits some of them. The sample contains about 86,000 clones, roughly nine tenths of which appear only once. Source: CD4+ or CD8+ T cells sorted from blood, taken in a trial of the OX40 agonist ivuxolimab. The receptors derive from an adult with an advanced solid tumor such as melanoma, head and neck, liver or kidney cancer.

The rearrangement joins TRBV27 to TRBJ2-5, with 10 bases aligning to TRBD1. The DNA end is a closer match to TRBJ2-7, so the J assignment may be wrong. The CDR3 covers 12 residues. Germline V gene data show CDR1 as MNHEY and CDR2 as SMNVEV (reference sequence). DNA for the CDR3: TGTGCCAGCTCGACAGGGGGCCACGAGCAGTACTTC. This codes for CASSTGGHEQYF.

In its sample, this clone was seen once. The CDR3 loop reads CASSRLQGGDQPQHF. CDR3 DNA: TGTGCCAGCAGTCGACTACAGGGCGGGGATCAGCCCCAGCATTTT. The chain employs TRBV28 and TRBJ1-5, with D possibly TRBD1 on 6 matching bases. This CDR3 is built from 15 residues. Trimming pared 5 bases from V and 5 bases from J, leaving 16 bases between. In germline, CDR1 is MDHEN, CDR2 SYDVKM. Together with reference TRBV28 and TRBJ1-5, the CDR3 gives the full variable domain: DVKVTQSSRYLVKRTGEKVFLECVQDMDHENMFWYRQDPGLGLRLIYFSYDVKMKEKGDIPEGYSVSREKKERFSLILESASTNQTSMYLCASSRLQGGDQPQHFGDGTRLSIL.

The gene calls are TRBV4-1 and TRBJ1-2; 8 nucleotides match TRBD1. CDR3 length: 15 amino acids. Trimming cost V 6 bases and J 6 bases; bases outside gene matches: 12. Germline CDR1 reads MGHRA; CDR2 reads YSYEKL. The CDR3 here is CASRSTTDRANGYTF. CDR3 DNA sequence: TGCGCCAGCAGGTCTACCACGGACAGGGCAAATGGCTACACCTTC.

This chain joins TRBV14 and TRBJ2-7; D remains unclear. V gave up 0 bases and J gave up 2 bases, with 11 bases separating them. The CDR3 loop spans 15 amino acids. Germline assignment: CDR1 SGHDN and CDR2 FVKESK. In DNA, the CDR3 is TGTGCCAGCAGCCAAGAACCCGCTTTAACCTACGAGCAGTACTTC. It specifies CASSQEPALTYEQYF.

The chain combines TRBV13 with TRBJ2-7, with a weak D call TRBD1 (5 bases). This CDR3 comprises 12 residues. Trimming cost V 5 bases and J 7 bases, with 12 bases left between them. Germline V CDR1 and CDR2: PRHDT, FYEKMQ (reference sequence). The CDR3 spells CASSAPGREQYF. In DNA form, the CDR3 reads TGTGCCAGCAGCGCCCCAGGGCGGGAGCAGTACTTC.

The chain recombines TRBV19 with TRBJ1-2; 8 bases align to TRBD1. V was pared by 7 bases and J by 4 bases, with 14 bases of the junction left unmatched. The CDR3 runs 16 residues. Germline V gene data show CDR1 as LNHDA and CDR2 as SQIVND (reference sequence). The CDR3, as DNA: TGTGCCAGTACCCTACGGACAGGGTGGATTATCTATGGCTACACCTTC. Protein product: CASTLRTGWIIYGYTF.

The chain carries TRBV7-9 and TRBJ1-2; the D gene is possibly TRBD1 (5 bases). CDR1 and CDR2 from the germline V gene are SEHNR and FQNEAQ (reference sequence). Deletions cut 1 base from V and 4 bases from J, with 22 bases between. The CDR3 covers 18 residues. CDR3 region: CASSLGMGTPGDFYGYTF. In nucleotides, the CDR3 is TGTGCCAGCAGCTTAGGGATGGGGACCCCGGGGGATTTCTATGGCTACACCTTC. Using reference TRBV7-9 and TRBJ1-2 for the parts outside the CDR3, the full variable domain is DTGVSQNPRHKITKRGQNVTFRCDPISEHNRLYWYRQTLGQGPEFLTYFQNEAQLEKSRLLSDRFSAERPKGSFSTLEIQRTEQGDSAMYLCASSLGMGTPGDFYGYTFGSGTRLTVV.

The chain carries TRBV5-1 and TRBJ2-3; D is perhaps TRBD1 (6 bases). V lost 4 bases, J lost 5 bases, and 17 bases lay in between. The CDR3 sequence is 15 residues long. Germline V lookup: CDR1 SGHRS, CDR2 YFSETQ. The CDR3 region is CASSADRKTGDTQYF. Here the CDR3 DNA reads TGCGCCAGCAGCGCCGACAGGAAAACAGGAGATACGCAGTATTTT.

The chain couples TRBV4-1 to TRBJ2-7, with no clear D. Deletions cut 1 base from V and 4 bases from J, with 8 bases between. The length of the CDR3 is 13 residues. The germline gives CDR1 MGHRA, CDR2 YSYEKL. The CDR3 DNA sequence: TGCGCCAGCAGCCAAGGAGTAGATTACGAGCAGTACTTC. This translates into CASSQGVDYEQYF.

This clone has a single count. The chain recombines TRBV10-1 with TRBJ2-7; D tentatively reads TRBD1 or TRBD2 (6 bases each). Germline CDR1 and CDR2: WNHNN and SYGVQD (reference sequence). There are 13 residues in the CDR3. Between the trimmed V and J ends, which lost 5 bases and 2 bases, there was a span of 10 bases. The CDR3 DNA is TGCGCCAGCAGTCGGGGGCGCGCCTACGAGCAGTACTTC. It encodes CASSRGRAYEQYF.

The chain is built from TRBV7-9 and TRBJ1-3; D is uncertain. The CDR3 is 15 amino acids. Germline-derived CDR1 and CDR2 are SEHNR and FQNEAQ (reference sequence). The V end lost 4 bases, the J end lost 0 bases, and 10 bases lay between the germline ends. CDR3 residues: CASSYRLFSGNTIYF. CDR3 nucleotides: TGTGCCAGCAGCTACAGATTATTCTCTGGAAACACCATATATTTT.

The V call is TRBV19, the J call TRBJ2-5, with D perhaps TRBD1 (6 bases). Near its end, the DNA agrees better with TRBJ2-7, so the J call may be wrong. The CDR3 loop spans 14 amino acids. CDR1 LNHDA and CDR2 SQIVND come from the germline V gene (reference sequence). DNA for the CDR3: TGTGCCAGTAGCGATGACAGGATATCCTACGAGCAGTACTTC. Translation gives CASSDDRISYEQYF.

This sequence joins TRBV6-1 and TRBJ2-7; D might be TRBD1 (6 bases). Trimming shortened V by 1 base and J by 2 bases, and 12 bases separated the two germline ends. Germline V gives CDR1 MNHNS, CDR2 SASEGT. The CDR3 is made up of 15 amino acids. The CDR3 here is CASSEGQGNTYEQYF. The CDR3 DNA follows: TGTGCCAGCAGTGAAGGCCAGGGGAACACCTACGAGCAGTACTTC.

This sequence joins TRBV9 and TRBJ2-1, with D tentatively TRBD2 (8 bases). The CDR3 length is 17 residues. Looked up from germline, CDR1 is SGDLS and CDR2 is YYNGEE. Trimming took off 4 bases at V and 1 base at J, with 18 bases between the two ends. This CDR3 reads CASSPGDSGGSYNEQFF. CDR3 bases: TGTGCCAGCAGCCCAGGGGACAGCGGGGGATCCTACAATGAGCAGTTCTTC.

The chain links TRBV4-1 to TRBJ2-1, with 11 bases matching TRBD2. The CDR3 runs 18 residues. V shed 4 bases, J shed 1 base, and the junction held 9 bases outside the gene matches. Germline-derived CDR1 and CDR2 are MGHRA and YSYEKL. CDR3 protein: CASSRLTSGSSSYNEQFF. In nucleotides, the CDR3 is TGCGCCAGCAGCCGACTCACTAGCGGGAGTTCATCCTACAATGAGCAGTTCTTC.

The chain recombines TRBV5-6 with TRBJ2-7; D may be TRBD1 (5 bases). This CDR3 has 12 amino acids. Trimming removed 3 bases at V and 3 bases at J, with 7 bases between. Germline V gives CDR1 SGHDT, CDR2 YYEEEE. DNA for the CDR3: TGTGCCAGCAGCTGGGGCCTCTACGAGCAGTACTTC. Its translation is CASSWGLYEQYF.

The chain employs TRBV7-6 and TRBJ2-5; no firm D call. This CDR3 contains 13 residues. CDR1 is SGHVS, CDR2 FNYEAQ, per germline. Trimming stripped 1 base from V and 4 bases from J, with 7 bases between. DNA for the CDR3: TGTGCCAGCAGCTTAGGGAGTAGAGAGACCCAGTACTTC. It is translated as CASSLGSRETQYF.

This clone was detected a few times. The chain is built from TRBV9 and TRBJ1-4; D is possibly TRBD1 (5 bases). The CDR3 consists of 13 residues. V lost 0 bases and J lost 8, with 8 bases in between. Per the germline V gene, CDR1 is SGDLS and CDR2 is YYNGEE. The chain's CDR3 is CASSVGGEEKLFF. The CDR3, as DNA: TGTGCCAGCAGCGTAGGAGGGGAAGAAAAACTGTTTTTT.

The chain combines TRBV28 with TRBJ1-4; TRBD1 is a possible D gene (6 bases). Trimming pared 2 bases from V and 10 bases from J, leaving 14 bases between. CDR1 and CDR2 (germline): MDHEN, SYDVKM. This CDR3 region has 14 residues. The DNA of the CDR3 is TGTGCCAGCAGTTTAAGACAGGACTCGGGAAAACTGTTTTTT. This translates into CASSLRQDSGKLFF.

The chain recombines TRBV27 with TRBJ2-2, with 8 bases aligning to TRBD2. Germline V gives CDR1 MNHEY, CDR2 SMNVEV (reference sequence). With 1 base clipped from V and 2 bases from J, the junction kept 6 bases outside the gene matches. This CDR3 is built from 17 residues. CDR3 sequence (DNA): TGTGCCAGCAGTTTATATGGGCTAGCGGGTAACACCGGGGAGCTGTTTTTT. It codes for CASSLYGLAGNTGELFF.

The rearrangement links TRBV4-1 to TRBJ2-3, with D unresolved. This CDR3 has 15 residues. V lost 5 bases, J lost 0 bases, and 12 bases lay in between. From germline, CDR1 is MGHRA and CDR2 YSYEKL. The CDR3 loop reads CASSATATSTDTQYF. The CDR3 DNA reads TGCGCCAGCAGCGCCACAGCTACTAGCACAGATACGCAGTATTTT.

This clone has a single count. The genes are TRBV4-1 and TRBJ2-1, with no clear D. CDR3 size: 12 residues. Trimming stripped 4 bases from V and 9 bases from J, with 10 bases between. Germline lookup yields CDR1 MGHRA and CDR2 YSYEKL. The CDR3 nucleotides are TGCGCCAGCAGCCCAGAGCGCGGTGAGCAGTTCTTC. Protein sequence: CASSPERGEQFF.

The chain combines TRBV21-1 with TRBJ2-3; the table's D gene call, TRBD2, was not cross checked with the DNA. TRBV21-1 is a recognized pseudogene. The CDR3 is 17 amino acids. CDR3 nucleotide sequence: TGTGCCAGCAGCAAAGAAGGAAGCGGGAGGTGCACAGATACGCAGTATTTT. Its translation: CASSKEGSGRCTDTQYF.